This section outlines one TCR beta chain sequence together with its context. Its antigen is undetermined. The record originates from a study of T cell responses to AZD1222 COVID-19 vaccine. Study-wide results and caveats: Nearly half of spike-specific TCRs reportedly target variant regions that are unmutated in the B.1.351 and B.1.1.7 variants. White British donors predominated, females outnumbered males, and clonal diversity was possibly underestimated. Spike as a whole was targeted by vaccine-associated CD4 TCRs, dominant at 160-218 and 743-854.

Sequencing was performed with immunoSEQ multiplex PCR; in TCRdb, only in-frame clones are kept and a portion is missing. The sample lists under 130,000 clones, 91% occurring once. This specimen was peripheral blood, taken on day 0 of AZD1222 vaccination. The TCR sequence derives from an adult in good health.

The CDR3 loop is CASSSGRNYEQYF. The CDR3 bases are TGTGCCAGCAGTTCGGGACGGAACTACGAGCAGTACTTC. The rearrangement uses TRBV12-3 or TRBV12-4 and TRBJ2-7, with D tentatively TRBD1 or TRBD2 (5 bases each). The CDR3 runs to 13 residues. Trimming took off 4 bases at V and 3 bases at J, with 10 bases between the two ends.